The present entry profiles one TCR beta chain with its context. What it binds is not known. The CDR3 loop spans 16 amino acids. V lost 5 bases and J lost 1; bases outside the gene matches: 7. The germline V gene encodes CDR1 MGHRA and CDR2 YSYEKL. Data came from immunoSEQ multiplex PCR; TCRdb stores just in-frame clones and leaves some out. The data contain over 45,000 clones, 85% to 90% of them singletons. The data were taken from a study of graft-versus-host responses after intestinal transplantation. Turning to the study itself: All recipients were given anti-thymocyte globulin induction, and tacrolimus and steroids were then administered for roughly three years. Overall study findings and caveats: Graft-donor T cell macrochimerism in patients accompanied high graft-versus-host to host-versus-graft clonal ratios in allografts.

The TCR sequence derives from a human patient who received an intestinal transplant, so some T cells may come from the graft donor. V is TRBV4-1 and J is TRBJ2-4, with TRBD2 matching 8 bases. Sequencing used PBMCs, obtained 26 days after transplant. This CDR3 is CASSSGGYEAKNIQYF. CDR3 nucleotides: TGCGCCAGCAGCTCGGGGGGGTATGAGGCCAAAAACATTCAGTACTTC.